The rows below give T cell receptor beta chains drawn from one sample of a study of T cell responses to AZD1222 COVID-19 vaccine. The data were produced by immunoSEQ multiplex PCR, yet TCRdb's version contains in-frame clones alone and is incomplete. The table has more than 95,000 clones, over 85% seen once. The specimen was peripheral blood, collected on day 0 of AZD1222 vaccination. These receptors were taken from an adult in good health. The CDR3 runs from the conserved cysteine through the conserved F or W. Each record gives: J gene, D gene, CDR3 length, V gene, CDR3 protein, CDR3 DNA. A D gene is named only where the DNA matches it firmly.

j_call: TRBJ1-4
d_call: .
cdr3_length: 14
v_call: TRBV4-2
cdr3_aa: CASSQQTVNEKLFF
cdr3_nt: TGTGCCAGCAGCCAACAGACCGTTAATGAAAAACTGTTTTTT

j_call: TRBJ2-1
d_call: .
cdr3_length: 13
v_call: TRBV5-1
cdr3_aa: CASSLGHSNEQFF
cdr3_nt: TGCGCCAGCAGCTTGGGGCATAGTAATGAGCAGTTCTTC

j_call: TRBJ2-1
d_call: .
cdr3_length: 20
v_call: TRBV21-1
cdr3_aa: CASSKVPFRLAPHSYNEQFF
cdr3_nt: TGTGCCAGCAGCAAAGTCCCTTTCAGACTAGCGCCCCACTCCTACAATGAGCAGTTCTTC

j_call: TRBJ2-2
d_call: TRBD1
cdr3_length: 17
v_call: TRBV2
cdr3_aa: CASRTTGFRKGTGELFF
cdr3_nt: TGTGCCAGCAGGACGACAGGGTTTCGAAAGGGAACCGGGGAGCTGTTTTTT

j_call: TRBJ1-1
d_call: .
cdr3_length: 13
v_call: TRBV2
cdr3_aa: CASGRNRDSEAFF
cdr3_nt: TGTGCCAGCGGGAGAAACAGGGACTCTGAAGCTTTCTTT

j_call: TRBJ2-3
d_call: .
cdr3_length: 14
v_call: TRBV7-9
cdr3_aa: CASSSNPSTDTQYF
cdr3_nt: TGTGCCAGCAGCTCTAACCCTAGCACAGATACGCAGTATTTT

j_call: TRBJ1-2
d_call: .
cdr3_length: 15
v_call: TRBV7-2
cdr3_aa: CASSLAPGGSYGYTF
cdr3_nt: TGTGCCAGCAGCTTAGCGCCGGGGGGCAGCTATGGCTACACCTTC

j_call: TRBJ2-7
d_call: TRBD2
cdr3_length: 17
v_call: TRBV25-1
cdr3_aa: CASSEASGARATYEQYF
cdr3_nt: TGTGCCAGCAGTGAAGCTAGCGGGGCCCGAGCAACCTACGAGCAGTACTTC

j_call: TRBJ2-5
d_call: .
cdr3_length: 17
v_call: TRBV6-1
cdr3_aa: CASSVMGGTDAQETQYF
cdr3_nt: TGTGCCAGCAGTGTAATGGGGGGGACAGACGCTCAAGAGACCCAGTACTTC

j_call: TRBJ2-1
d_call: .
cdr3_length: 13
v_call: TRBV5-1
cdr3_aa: CASSGGSNNEQFF
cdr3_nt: TGCGCCAGCAGCGGCGGCAGTAACAATGAGCAGTTCTTC

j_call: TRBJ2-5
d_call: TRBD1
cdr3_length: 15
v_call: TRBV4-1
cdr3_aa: CASSYRDRVWETQYF
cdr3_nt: TGCGCCAGCAGTTACCGGGACAGGGTGTGGGAGACCCAGTACTTC